These 5 T cell receptor beta chains were all obtained from the same sample, sequenced in a study of shared clonotypes between healthy human individuals. Some clones are missing from TCRdb's copy, which holds only in-frame ones; the method was immunoSEQ multiplex PCR. The sample has around 440,000 clones, around 77% seen once. Sequencing was performed on PBMCs. The receptors come from a woman aged 40 to 50 in good health. Some clones in this sample may be carry-over from other donors' samples.

The V and J genes are TRBV19 and TRBJ2-6, with 7 nucleotides matching TRBD1. V lost 10 bases, J lost 4 bases, and 7 bases stayed unmatched. This CDR3 contains 14 residues. Germline CDR1 reads LNHDA; CDR2 reads SQIVND (reference sequence). The CDR3 sequence is CATQGGAGANVLTF. The CDR3 region has the DNA TGTGCCACCCAAGGGGGCGCGGGGGCCAACGTCCTGACTTTC.

The rearrangement links TRBV30 to TRBJ1-5; TRBD1 is a possible D gene (5 bases). CDR1 and CDR2 (germline): GTSNPN, SVGIG (reference sequence). The CDR3 is 14 amino acids. Trimming shortened V by 5 bases and J by 2 bases, and 13 bases separated the two germline ends. The DNA for the CDR3 is TGTGCCTGGGGTATCGGGGCAGGCAATCAGCCCCAGCATTTT. Amino acid sequence: CAWGIGAGNQPQHF. Drawing the rest from reference TRBV30 and TRBJ1-5, the complete variable domain is SQTIHQWPATLVQPVGSPLSLECTVEGTSNPNLYWYRQAAGRGLQLLFYSVGIGQISSEVPQNLSASRPQDRQFILSSKKLLLSDSGFYLCAWGIGAGNQPQHFGDGTRLSIL.

This clone was detected a few times. The chain combines TRBV18 with TRBJ2-2; tentative D call: TRBD1 (7 bases). From germline, CDR1 is KGHSH and CDR2 LQKENI. The CDR3 length is 16 residues. The V and J ends lost 1 base and 2 bases respectively, with 11 bases between them. CDR3 nucleotides: TGTGCCAGCTCACCACGACAGGGAGGTAACACCGGGGAGCTGTTTTTT. Translation: CASSPRQGGNTGELFF. Full variable domain (missing parts from reference TRBV18 and TRBJ2-2): NAGVMQNPRHLVRRRGQEARLRCSPMKGHSHVYWYRQLPEEGLKFMVYLQKENIIDESGMPKERFSAEFPKEGPSILRIQQVVRGDSAAYFCASSPRQGGNTGELFFGEGSRLTVL.

Comment on this clone: This sequence is one base from a far larger clone and is likely a read error. The chain links TRBV30 to TRBJ2-3, with a weak D call TRBD2 (6 bases). This CDR3 has 12 residues. Between the trimmed V and J ends, which lost 8 bases and 0 bases, there was a span of 9 bases. Germline V gene data show CDR1 as GTSNPN and CDR2 as SVGIG (reference sequence). CDR3 bases: TGTGCCAGCGGGTTTAGCACAGATACGCAGTATTTT. Its protein product is CASGFSTDTQYF.

V and J are TRBV18 and TRBJ2-7, with 9 bases lining up with TRBD1. Germline V gene lookup returns CDR1 KGHSH and CDR2 LQKENI. The CDR3 is 14 amino acids. V was clipped by 6 bases and J by 7 bases; unmatched bases: 10. The CDR3 protein is CASSPTQGAREQYF. In DNA form, the CDR3 reads TGTGCCAGCTCCCCGACACAGGGGGCGAGGGAGCAGTACTTC.